The next 27 T cell receptor beta chains were all read from a single sample in a study of monozygotic twins with inflammatory bowel disease. Following a re-call of the 5' RACE reads, TCRdb has one entry per CDR3 protein and lacks DNA. This sample's table reports approximately 400,000 distinct CDR3 sequences. Sequences were obtained from blood. The receptors shown here come from a human donor with ulcerative colitis or Crohn's disease, or a healthy co-twin of an affected twin (not recorded which).

The CDR3 sequence: CASSFGLAGAVAGELFF. The chain carries TRBV5-6 and TRBJ2-2; TCRdb designates TRBD2, a call that cannot be tested without DNA. This CDR3 contains 17 residues. CDR1 and CDR2 (germline): SGHDT, YYEEEE.

V and J are TRBV10-3 and TRBJ2-1; without DNA, the TCRdb call of TRBD1 cannot be checked. CDR3 size: 14 residues. Per the germline V gene, CDR1 is ENHRY and CDR2 is SYGVKD. The CDR3 reads CAISAGGGPNEQFF.

Here the CDR3 reads CSAREASGANVLTF. The rearrangement joins TRBV20-1 to TRBJ2-6. This CDR3 is 14 amino acids long. Germline V gene data show CDR1 as DFQATT and CDR2 as SNEGSKA (reference sequence).

The chain links TRBV19 to TRBJ2-1; without DNA, the TCRdb call of TRBD1 cannot be checked. Germline lookup yields CDR1 LNHDA and CDR2 SQIVND (reference sequence). CDR3 size: 16 residues. The CDR3 loop is CASSIQGRGSYNEQFF.

The chain is built from TRBV5-1 and TRBJ2-7; TCRdb's D gene call, TRBD1, goes unchecked for lack of DNA. CDR1 is SGHRS and CDR2 is YFSETQ in the germline V gene. The length of the CDR3 is 16 residues. Here the CDR3 reads CASSSWGTGEMGEQYF.

The chain employs TRBV5-6 and TRBJ1-2; with no DNA, the TCRdb D assignment of TRBD1 cannot be verified. Germline V gene data show CDR1 as SGHDT and CDR2 as YYEEEE. This CDR3 is built from 15 residues. CDR3 region: CASSARQSGGYGYTF.

The J gene is TRBJ2-3, the V gene TRBV12-3 or TRBV12-4. CDR3 length equals 15 residues. CDR3 residues: CASSLLRTSTDTQYF.

The CDR3 spells CASSFPGTMNTEAFF. J is TRBJ1-1 and V is TRBV28; TCRdb's D gene call, TRBD1, goes unchecked for lack of DNA. The V gene's germline CDR1 is MDHEN and CDR2 SYDVKM. The CDR3 spans 15 residues.

The V and J genes are TRBV6-1 and TRBJ2-2; the TRBD2 assignment by TCRdb is unverifiable without DNA. CDR1 is MNHNS, CDR2 SASEGT, per germline. The CDR3 has 15 amino acids. CDR3 sequence: CASIERVLNTGELFF.

The CDR3 spells CAISESGNRGNYGYTF. The rearrangement joins TRBV10-3 to TRBJ1-2; the D call of TRBD1 rests on TCRdb alone, since no DNA is present to check it. The CDR3 contains 16 residues. Germline CDR1 and CDR2: ENHRY and SYGVKD.

CDR3 region: CSARKLAQTTYEQYF. The V and J genes are TRBV20-1 and TRBJ2-7; TCRdb picks TRBD2, but there is no DNA to check that call. The CDR3 runs to 15 residues. Germline loops: CDR1 DFQATT, CDR2 SNEGSKA (reference sequence).

V and J are TRBV4-3 and TRBJ2-7; the TCRdb call, TRBD2, lacks DNA for checking. The CDR3 loop spans 15 amino acids. The germline gives CDR1 LGHNA, CDR2 YSLEER. The CDR3 spells CASSQESGGVYEQYF.

The V call is TRBV7-2, the J call TRBJ2-5; lacking DNA, the TRBD2 call made by TCRdb goes unchecked. Germline CDR1 reads SGHTA; CDR2 reads FQGNSA. The CDR3 is 15 amino acids. The CDR3 region is CASSDQLAGLATQYF.

This chain connects TRBV10-3 to TRBJ2-1; TCRdb designates TRBD2, a call that cannot be tested without DNA. The CDR3 loop spans 13 amino acids. Germline V gives CDR1 ENHRY, CDR2 SYGVKD. This CDR3 is CAIGTSGPNEQFF.

V usage is TRBV18 and J usage is TRBJ1-1; checking the TCRdb D call of TRBD1 is not possible without DNA. This CDR3 has 14 amino acids. The germline V gene has CDR1 KGHSH and CDR2 LQKENI. CDR3 protein: CASSTFSGDTEAFF.

The CDR3 sequence is CADGAGSTDTQYF. The chain carries TRBV7-2 and TRBJ2-3; TCRdb outputs TRBD1, but without DNA this stays unchecked. Germline CDR1 SGHTA, CDR2 FQGNSA. The CDR3 sequence is 13 residues long.

The V and J genes are TRBV5-6 and TRBJ2-3. The CDR3 runs 13 residues. Looked up from germline, CDR1 is SGHDT and CDR2 is YYEEEE. The CDR3 loop reads CASSLAALDTQYF.

The chain employs TRBV7-8 and TRBJ2-1; checking the TCRdb D call of TRBD1 is not possible without DNA. CDR1 SGHVS and CDR2 FQNEAQ come from the germline V gene. This CDR3 contains 13 residues. CDR3 loop: CASSPRDRGRLFF.

The chain couples TRBV9 to TRBJ2-3. Germline loops: CDR1 SGDLS, CDR2 YYNGEE. The CDR3 is made up of 13 amino acids. CDR3 region: CASSVEGTDTQYF.

The genes are TRBV30 and TRBJ2-3; TCRdb designates TRBD1, a call that cannot be tested without DNA. Germline V gives CDR1 GTSNPN, CDR2 SVGIG (reference sequence). There are 12 residues in the CDR3. CDR3 loop: CAWSPQGIEQYF.

This chain joins TRBV9 and TRBJ2-2; the TCRdb D gene call, TRBD1, has no DNA to confirm it. The CDR3 is 17 residues long. Germline CDR1 reads SGDLS; CDR2 reads YYNGEE. The CDR3 loop reads CASSGQRGGLHTGDLFF. The variable domain in full, with the rest retrieved from reference TRBV9 and TRBJ2-2, is DSGVTQTPKHLITATGQRVTLRCSPRSGDLSVYWYQQSLDQGLQFLIQYYNGEERAKGNILERFSAQQFPDLHSELNLSSLELGDSALYFCASSGQRGGLHTGDLFFGEGSRLTVL.

The chain is built from TRBV11-1 and TRBJ2-7; TCRdb's D gene call, TRBD1, goes unchecked for lack of DNA. The CDR3 contains 13 residues. Germline V lookup: CDR1 SGHAT, CDR2 FQDESV (reference sequence). The CDR3 loop is CASSLEDGAGQYF.

The rearrangement uses TRBV20-1 and TRBJ2-3; the TCRdb D gene call, TRBD1, has no DNA to confirm it. CDR3 length: 14 residues. Germline-derived CDR1 and CDR2 are DFQATT and SNEGSKA (reference sequence). The CDR3 region is CSAPGVASSLTQYF.

This chain connects TRBV20-1 to TRBJ1-1; the TCRdb D gene call, TRBD1, has no DNA to confirm it. This CDR3 region has 15 residues. Per the germline V gene, CDR1 is DFQATT and CDR2 is SNEGSKA (reference sequence). CDR3 residues: CSPWTSSNVNTEAFF.

V usage is TRBV7-2 and J usage is TRBJ1-1. Germline CDR1 is SGHTA and CDR2 is FQGNSA. The CDR3 is made up of 11 amino acids. The CDR3 is CATSGRTEAFF. Using reference TRBV7-2 and TRBJ1-1 for the parts outside the CDR3, the full variable domain is GAGVSQSPSNKVTEKGKDVELRCDPISGHTALYWYRQSLGQGLEFLIYFQGNSAPDKSGLPSDRFSAERTGGSVSTLTIQRTQQEDSAVYLCATSGRTEAFFGQGTRLTVV.

The chain combines TRBV5-1 with TRBJ2-1; the D gene TCRdb calls, TRBD2, cannot be checked with no DNA. Germline V lookup: CDR1 SGHRS, CDR2 YFSETQ. The CDR3 totals 14 residues. The CDR3 loop is CASVAGEAYNEQFF.

J is TRBJ2-2 and V is TRBV12-3 or TRBV12-4; TCRdb's D gene call, TRBD1, goes unchecked for lack of DNA. The CDR3 has 14 amino acids. The CDR3 region is CASIRDRGPGELFF.